This is a list of T cell receptor beta chains from one sample in a study of PD-1 blockade in classical Hodgkin lymphoma. The method was immunoSEQ multiplex PCR; TCRdb's version includes in-frame clones alone and lacks a portion of them. This table holds around 16,000 clones, roughly 84% found once. Sequencing used peripheral blood mononuclear cells (PBMCs), obtained before the second cycle of nivolumab. The origin of the receptors is a human donor with classical Hodgkin lymphoma. Both conserved end residues are part of each CDR3. Fields, in order: CDR3 length, J gene, V gene, clone size, D gene, CDR3 protein, CDR3 DNA. D genes are given only for firm matches. Some rows mark clone size as missing; the rest say once, few, many or name a class of expanded clone.

CDR3 length: 15
J gene: TRBJ2-1
V gene: TRBV2
clone size: NA
D gene: NA
CDR3 protein: CASSLPGLSYNEQFF
CDR3 DNA: TGTGCCAGCAGTTTGCCCGGGCTCTCCTACAATGAGCAGTTCTTC

CDR3 length: 16
J gene: TRBJ2-1
V gene: TRBV5-1
clone size: NA
D gene: NA
CDR3 protein: CASSFDPDLSYNEQFF
CDR3 DNA: TGCGCCAGCAGCTTCGATCCAGACCTCTCCTACAATGAGCAGTTCTTC

CDR3 length: 16
J gene: TRBJ2-7
V gene: TRBV28
clone size: NA
D gene: NA
CDR3 protein: CASSSLRVRIPYEQYF
CDR3 DNA: TGTGCCAGCAGTTCACTCAGGGTGCGGATACCCTACGAGCAGTACTTC

CDR3 length: 15
J gene: TRBJ2-2
V gene: TRBV28
clone size: NA
D gene: TRBD1
CDR3 protein: CASRTYRGRTGELFF
CDR3 DNA: TGTGCCAGCAGAACCTACAGGGGACGAACCGGGGAGCTGTTTTTT

CDR3 length: 15
J gene: TRBJ2-7
V gene: TRBV6-1
clone size: NA
D gene: NA
CDR3 protein: CATQRALQGVYEQYF
CDR3 DNA: TGTGCCACCCAACGCGCCTTACAGGGCGTCTACGAGCAGTACTTC

CDR3 length: 15
J gene: TRBJ2-1
V gene: TRBV15
clone size: NA
D gene: NA
CDR3 protein: CATSGDRYPNNEQFF
CDR3 DNA: TGTGCCACCAGCGGAGACAGATATCCTAACAATGAGCAGTTCTTC

CDR3 length: 15
J gene: TRBJ1-2
V gene: TRBV13
clone size: NA
D gene: TRBD1
CDR3 protein: CASSQWDRAHYGYTF
CDR3 DNA: TGTGCCAGCAGCCAATGGGACAGGGCACACTATGGCTACACCTTC

CDR3 length: 16
J gene: TRBJ2-3
V gene: TRBV11-2
clone size: NA
D gene: NA
CDR3 protein: CASTLRGGRGTDTQYF
CDR3 DNA: TGTGCCAGCACATTAAGAGGGGGGAGGGGAACAGATACGCAGTATTTT

CDR3 length: 12
J gene: TRBJ2-5
V gene: TRBV27
clone size: NA
D gene: TRBD1
CDR3 protein: CASRSQGETQYF
CDR3 DNA: TGTGCCAGCAGGTCACAGGGGGAGACCCAGTACTTC

CDR3 length: 16
J gene: TRBJ2-3
V gene: TRBV6-1
clone size: NA
D gene: NA
CDR3 protein: CASSEVRGSGTDTQYF
CDR3 DNA: TGTGCCAGCAGTGAAGTTCGGGGTAGCGGCACAGATACGCAGTATTTT

CDR3 length: 15
J gene: TRBJ2-1
V gene: TRBV18
clone size: NA
D gene: TRBD1
CDR3 protein: CASSPNGDRADEQFF
CDR3 DNA: TGTGCCAGCTCACCTAACGGGGACAGGGCGGATGAGCAGTTCTTC

CDR3 length: 13
J gene: TRBJ2-1
V gene: TRBV6-1
clone size: NA
D gene: TRBD2
CDR3 protein: CAIERENYNEQFF
CDR3 DNA: TGTGCCATTGAGCGGGAGAATTACAATGAGCAGTTCTTC

CDR3 length: 15
J gene: TRBJ2-1
V gene: TRBV27
clone size: NA
D gene: NA
CDR3 protein: CASSFEYGIANEQFF
CDR3 DNA: TGTGCCAGCAGTTTTGAATACGGGATCGCGAATGAGCAGTTCTTC

CDR3 length: 14
J gene: TRBJ2-7
V gene: TRBV7-8
clone size: NA
D gene: NA
CDR3 protein: CASSLVSGVSEQYF
CDR3 DNA: TGTGCCAGCAGCTTAGTCTCCGGGGTCTCCGAGCAGTACTTC

CDR3 length: 12
J gene: TRBJ1-1
V gene: TRBV10-2
clone size: NA
D gene: NA
CDR3 protein: CASSEANTEAFF
CDR3 DNA: TGCGCCAGCAGTGAGGCGAACACTGAAGCTTTCTTT

CDR3 length: 15
J gene: TRBJ2-1
V gene: TRBV19
clone size: NA
D gene: TRBD1
CDR3 protein: CASTPGQGLGNEQFF
CDR3 DNA: TGTGCCAGTACCCCGGGACAGGGTCTCGGCAATGAGCAGTTCTTC

CDR3 length: 15
J gene: TRBJ1-4
V gene: TRBV4-2
clone size: NA
D gene: NA
CDR3 protein: CASSQESGFNEKLFF
CDR3 DNA: TGTGCCAGCAGCCAAGAATCCGGGTTTAATGAAAAACTGTTTTTT

CDR3 length: 16
J gene: TRBJ2-7
V gene: TRBV10-3
clone size: NA
D gene: NA
CDR3 protein: CAISESMRHGTYEQYF
CDR3 DNA: TGTGCCATCAGTGAGTCGATGAGACATGGGACCTACGAGCAGTACTTC

CDR3 length: 13
J gene: TRBJ2-7
V gene: TRBV11-1
clone size: NA
D gene: NA
CDR3 protein: CASSLLKAYEQYF
CDR3 DNA: TGTGCCAGCAGCTTATTGAAGGCGTACGAGCAGTACTTC

CDR3 length: 13
J gene: TRBJ2-7
V gene: TRBV5-5
clone size: few
D gene: NA
CDR3 protein: CASSSPNTYEQYF
CDR3 DNA: TGTGCCAGCAGCTCCCCAAATACCTACGAGCAGTACTTC

CDR3 length: 14
J gene: TRBJ2-3
V gene: TRBV19
clone size: NA
D gene: TRBD2
CDR3 protein: CASSTPTSLGPQYF
CDR3 DNA: TGTGCCAGTAGTACGCCGACTAGCCTCGGCCCGCAGTATTTT

CDR3 length: 17
J gene: TRBJ1-4
V gene: TRBV18
clone size: NA
D gene: TRBD1
CDR3 protein: CASSPGTAPATNEKLFF
CDR3 DNA: TGTGCCAGCTCACCAGGGACAGCGCCAGCAACTAATGAAAAACTGTTTTTT

CDR3 length: 14
J gene: TRBJ2-1
V gene: TRBV6-1
clone size: few
D gene: NA
CDR3 protein: CASSDIRGYNEQFF
CDR3 DNA: TGTGCCAGCAGTGATATCAGGGGTTACAATGAGCAGTTCTTC

CDR3 length: 13
J gene: TRBJ2-7
V gene: TRBV5-1
clone size: NA
D gene: TRBD1
CDR3 protein: CASSWDRSYEQYF
CDR3 DNA: TGCGCCAGCAGCTGGGACAGAAGCTACGAGCAGTACTTC

CDR3 length: 14
J gene: TRBJ2-7
V gene: TRBV5-1
clone size: NA
D gene: NA
CDR3 protein: CASSLRGRSYEQYF
CDR3 DNA: TGCGCCAGCAGCTTGCGGGGGCGCTCCTACGAGCAGTACTTC

CDR3 length: 15
J gene: TRBJ1-5
V gene: TRBV19
clone size: NA
D gene: TRBD1
CDR3 protein: CATYPGQGQYQPQHF
CDR3 DNA: TGTGCCACCTACCCGGGACAGGGGCAGTATCAGCCCCAGCATTTT

CDR3 length: 13
J gene: TRBJ2-3
V gene: TRBV5-1
clone size: few
D gene: NA
CDR3 protein: CASSLSWADTQYF
CDR3 DNA: TGCGCCAGCAGCTTATCTTGGGCCGATACGCAGTATTTT

CDR3 length: 13
J gene: TRBJ2-2
V gene: TRBV29-1
clone size: NA
D gene: NA
CDR3 protein: CSVESGSTRELFF
CDR3 DNA: TGCAGCGTTGAATCCGGGTCCACGAGGGAGCTGTTTTTT

CDR3 length: 14
J gene: TRBJ2-7
V gene: TRBV30
clone size: NA
D gene: NA
CDR3 protein: CAWSADLAYYEQYF
CDR3 DNA: TGTGCCTGGAGTGCCGATTTAGCCTACTACGAGCAGTACTTC

CDR3 length: 15
J gene: TRBJ2-1
V gene: TRBV12-5
clone size: NA
D gene: NA
CDR3 protein: CASGTDLPSYNEQFF
CDR3 DNA: TGTGCTAGTGGAACTGACCTTCCCTCCTACAATGAGCAGTTCTTC

CDR3 length: 15
J gene: TRBJ2-1
V gene: TRBV5-4
clone size: once
D gene: NA
CDR3 protein: CASSVTGNSYNEQFF
CDR3 DNA: TGTGCCAGCAGCGTAACAGGGAACTCCTACAATGAGCAGTTCTTC

CDR3 length: 13
J gene: TRBJ2-5
V gene: TRBV9
clone size: NA
D gene: NA
CDR3 protein: CASSVAGKETQYF
CDR3 DNA: TGTGCCAGCAGCGTAGCAGGGAAGGAGACCCAGTACTTC

CDR3 length: 16
J gene: TRBJ2-1
V gene: TRBV5-6
clone size: NA
D gene: TRBD1
CDR3 protein: CASSFSPGQGNGEQFF
CDR3 DNA: TGTGCCAGCAGCTTTTCTCCGGGACAGGGGAATGGTGAGCAGTTCTTC

CDR3 length: 12
J gene: TRBJ2-4
V gene: TRBV14
clone size: NA
D gene: NA
CDR3 protein: CASSHSRNIQYF
CDR3 DNA: TGTGCCAGCAGCCATAGTAGGAACATTCAGTACTTC

CDR3 length: 15
J gene: TRBJ1-2
V gene: TRBV28
clone size: NA
D gene: NA
CDR3 protein: CASSLPTALNYGYTF
CDR3 DNA: TGTGCCAGCAGCCTCCCGACAGCCTTAAACTATGGCTACACCTTC

CDR3 length: 17
J gene: TRBJ1-2
V gene: TRBV19
clone size: NA
D gene: TRBD1
CDR3 protein: CASSFRDSVLVNYGYTF
CDR3 DNA: TGTGCCAGTAGTTTTCGGGACAGTGTCCTAGTCAACTATGGCTACACCTTC

CDR3 length: 15
J gene: TRBJ2-7
V gene: TRBV12-5
clone size: NA
D gene: NA
CDR3 protein: CASGFGGRGYYEQYF
CDR3 DNA: TGTGCTAGTGGTTTCGGGGGTCGGGGGTACTACGAGCAGTACTTC